This T cell receptor (beta chain) originates from a study of control samples from healthy donors and cancer patients. TCRdb's copy holds only in-frame clones and misses some; the assay was immunoSEQ multiplex PCR. The sample shows more than 80,000 clones, about 92% of them seen only once. Germline CDR1 is SGHTA and CDR2 is FQGNSA. V lost 1 base to trimming and J lost 1 base; unmatched junction nucleotides: 5. The CDR3 extends over 16 amino acids. Sequencing used blood. The chain carries TRBV7-2 and TRBJ2-3; 7 bases line up with TRBD2. This receptor was obtained from a man between 18 and 29 years old in good health. The CDR3 DNA reads as TGTGCCAGCAGCTTAGGGGCTAGCGGCCGCACAGATACGCAGTATTTT. It encodes CASSLGASGRTDTQYF.